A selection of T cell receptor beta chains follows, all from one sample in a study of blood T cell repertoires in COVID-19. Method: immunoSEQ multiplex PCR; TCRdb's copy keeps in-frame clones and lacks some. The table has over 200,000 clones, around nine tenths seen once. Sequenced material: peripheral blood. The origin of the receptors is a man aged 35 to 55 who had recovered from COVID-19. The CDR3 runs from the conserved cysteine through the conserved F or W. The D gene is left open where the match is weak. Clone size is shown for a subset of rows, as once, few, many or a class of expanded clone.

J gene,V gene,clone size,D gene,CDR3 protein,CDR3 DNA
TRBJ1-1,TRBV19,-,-,CASSPGDRTNTEAFF,TGTGCCAGTAGCCCAGGGGATCGGACGAACACTGAAGCTTTCTTT
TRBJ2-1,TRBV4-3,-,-,CASSQVFFDTYNEQFF,TGCGCCAGCAGCCAGGTCTTTTTCGACACTTACAATGAGCAGTTCTTC
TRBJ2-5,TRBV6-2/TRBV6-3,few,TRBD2,CASRPGLVSSGQETQYF,TGTGCCAGCCGCCCGGGACTAGTGAGTTCGGGCCAAGAGACCCAGTACTTC
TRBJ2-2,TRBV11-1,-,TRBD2,CASSLTSGRGPGELFF,TGTGCCAGCAGTTTGACTAGCGGGAGAGGCCCCGGGGAGCTGTTTTTT
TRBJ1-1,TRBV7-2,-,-,CASSLGVRQANTEAFF,TGTGCCAGCAGCTTGGGCGTTCGGCAGGCGAACACTGAAGCTTTCTTT
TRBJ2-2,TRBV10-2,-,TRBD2,CASSDSGSRTGELFF,TGCGCCAGCAGTGATAGCGGGAGTCGGACCGGGGAGCTGTTTTTT
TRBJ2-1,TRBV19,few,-,CASSPPRSASYNEQFF,TGTGCCAGTAGTCCTCCGAGGTCAGCCTCCTACAATGAGCAGTTCTTC
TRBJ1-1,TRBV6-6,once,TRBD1,CASKGTGGAGTEAFF,TGTGCCAGCAAAGGGACAGGGGGCGCGGGCACTGAAGCTTTCTTT
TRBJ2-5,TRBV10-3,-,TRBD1,CAISDGTGGETQYF,TGTGCCATCAGTGATGGGACAGGGGGAGAGACCCAGTACTTC
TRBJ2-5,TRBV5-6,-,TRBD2,CASTRGAIQETQYF,TGTGCCAGCACGCGGGGGGCTATTCAAGAGACCCAGTACTTC
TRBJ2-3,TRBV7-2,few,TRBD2,CASSLVVAGGTDTQYF,TGTGCCAGCAGCTTAGTCGTAGCGGGGGGCACAGATACGCAGTATTTT
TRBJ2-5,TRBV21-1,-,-,CASSKVRDSKKTQYF,TGTGCCAGCAGCAAAGTCCGGGACAGCAAAAAGACCCAGTACTTC
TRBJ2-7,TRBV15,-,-,CATRPTRDNPVEYF,TGTGCCACCAGACCTACCCGGGACAATCCCGTGGAGTACTTC
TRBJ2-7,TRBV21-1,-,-,CASSKGKRETEQYF,TGTGCCAGCAGCAAAGGGAAGCGGGAGACCGAGCAGTACTTC
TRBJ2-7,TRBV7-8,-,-,CASSLRTLSYEQYF,TGTGCCAGCAGCTTGCGGACACTCTCCTACGAGCAGTACTTC
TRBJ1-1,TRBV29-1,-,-,CSVAGYMNTEAFF,TGCAGCGTTGCCGGGTACATGAACACTGAAGCTTTCTTT
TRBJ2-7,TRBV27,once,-,CASSLWQPPYEQYF,TGTGCCAGCAGTTTATGGCAACCGCCCTACGAGCAGTACTTC
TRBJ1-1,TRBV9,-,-,CASSEPLDQTDTEAFF,TGTGCCAGCAGCGAGCCCTTGGATCAGACTGACACTGAAGCTTTCTTT
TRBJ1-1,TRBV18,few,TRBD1,CASSEQGMVTEAFF,TGTGCCAGCTCCGAACAGGGGATGGTCACTGAAGCTTTCTTT
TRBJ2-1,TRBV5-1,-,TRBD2,CASSVRPSGNDYNEQFF,TGCGCCAGCAGCGTGCGTCCTAGCGGTAACGACTACAATGAGCAGTTCTTC
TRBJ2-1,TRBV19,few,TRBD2,CASREGTSYYNEQFF,TGTGCCAGTAGGGAGGGGACTAGCTACTACAATGAGCAGTTCTTC
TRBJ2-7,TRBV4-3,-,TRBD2,CASSQDLGGPRGEQYF,TGCGCCAGCAGCCAAGATTTGGGAGGGCCAAGAGGCGAGCAGTACTTC
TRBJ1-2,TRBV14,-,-,CASSLPGHNGYTF,TGTGCCAGCAGCTTACCAGGGCACAATGGCTACACCTTC
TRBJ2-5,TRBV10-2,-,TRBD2,CASNGLAGEETQYF,TGCGCCAGCAACGGACTAGCGGGGGAAGAGACCCAGTACTTC
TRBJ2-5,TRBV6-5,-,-,CASSPGRAEGQYF,TGTGCCAGCAGTCCAGGACGGGCAGAGGGCCAGTACTTC
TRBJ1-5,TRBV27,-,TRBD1,CASSLSTGGSQPQHF,TGTGCCAGCAGTTTATCTACAGGGGGCAGTCAGCCCCAGCATTTT
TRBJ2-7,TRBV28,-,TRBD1,CASSLFTQGANEQYF,TGTGCCAGCAGTTTGTTTACCCAGGGGGCTAACGAGCAGTACTTC
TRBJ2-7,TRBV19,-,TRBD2,CASSTRTSGGVEQYF,TGTGCCAGTAGTACTCGGACTAGCGGGGGAGTTGAGCAGTACTTC
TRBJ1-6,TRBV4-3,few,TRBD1,CASSQNRGSPLHF,TGCGCCAGCAGCCAAAACAGGGGTTCACCCCTCCACTTT
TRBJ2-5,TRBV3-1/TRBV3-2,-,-,CASSQNGGRQETQYF,TGTGCCAGCAGCCAAAACGGGGGGCGCCAAGAGACCCAGTACTTC
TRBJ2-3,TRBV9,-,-,CASSPSEDTQYF,TGTGCCAGCAGCCCCAGCGAAGATACGCAGTATTTT
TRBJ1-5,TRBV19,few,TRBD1,CASRAGQVIYQPQHF,TGTGCCAGTAGGGCGGGACAGGTTATTTATCAGCCCCAGCATTTT
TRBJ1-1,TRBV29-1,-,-,CSVVLTGRERAFF,TGCAGCGTTGTACTAACTGGTCGGGAGCGAGCTTTCTTT
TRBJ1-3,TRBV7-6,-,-,CASSLYPGNTIYF,TGTGCCAGCAGCTTATATCCTGGAAACACCATATATTTT
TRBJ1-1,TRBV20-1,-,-,CSANKNTEAFF,TGCAGTGCTAACAAGAACACTGAAGCTTTCTTT
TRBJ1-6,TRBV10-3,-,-,CAISVNPPRVPSSYNSPLHF,TGTGCCATCAGTGTTAATCCACCGAGGGTCCCTAGCTCCTATAATTCACCCCTCCACTTT
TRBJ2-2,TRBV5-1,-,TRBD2,CASSLGLQTSGSRTGELFF,TGCGCCAGCAGCTTGGGTCTTCAGACTAGCGGGAGCCGAACCGGGGAGCTGTTTTTT
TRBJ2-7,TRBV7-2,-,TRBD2,CASSLERGRYEQYF,TGTGCCAGCAGCTTAGAGCGGGGGAGGTACGAGCAGTACTTC
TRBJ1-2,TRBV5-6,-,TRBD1,CASSLGLEGQGVYGYTF,TGTGCCAGCAGCTTGGGACTAGAAGGACAGGGGGTTTATGGCTACACCTTC
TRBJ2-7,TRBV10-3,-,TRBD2,CAISLAGSTYEQYF,TGTGCCATCAGTCTAGCGGGCAGTACCTACGAGCAGTACTTC
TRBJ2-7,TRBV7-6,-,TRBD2,CASSPAASGTYYEQYF,TGTGCCAGCAGCCCCGCGGCTAGCGGAACGTATTACGAGCAGTACTTC
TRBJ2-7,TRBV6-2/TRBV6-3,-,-,CASSYGDTYEQYF,TGTGCCAGCAGTTACGGGGACACCTACGAGCAGTACTTC
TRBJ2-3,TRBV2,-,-,CASRARGTDTQYF,TGTGCCAGCAGGGCCCGGGGCACAGATACGCAGTATTTT
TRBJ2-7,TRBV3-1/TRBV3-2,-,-,CASSQVGGYEQYF,TGTGCCAGCAGCCAAGTGGGCGGGTACGAGCAGTACTTC
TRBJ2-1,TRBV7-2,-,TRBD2,CASSPGLGLGNEQFF,TGTGCCAGCAGCCCGGGACTAGGGTTGGGCAATGAGCAGTTCTTC
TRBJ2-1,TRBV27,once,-,CASSLGAPRQQFF,TGTGCCAGCAGTTTAGGGGCTCCGAGACAGCAGTTCTTC
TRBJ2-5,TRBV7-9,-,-,CASSLGSLLEKETQYF,TGTGCCAGCAGCTTAGGGAGCTTACTAGAGAAAGAGACCCAGTACTTC
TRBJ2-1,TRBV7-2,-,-,CASSRLATTYNEQFF,TGTGCCAGCAGCCGCCTAGCCACTACCTACAATGAGCAGTTCTTC
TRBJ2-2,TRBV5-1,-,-,CASSGSGGELFF,TGCGCCAGTTCAGGGTCGGGCGGGGAGCTGTTTTTT
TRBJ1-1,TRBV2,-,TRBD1,CAILRVDRGNTEAFF,TGTGCCATCCTCAGAGTGGACAGGGGGAACACTGAAGCTTTCTTT
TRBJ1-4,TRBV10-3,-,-,CAISESAVGLRRGEKLFF,TGTGCCATCAGTGAGTCGGCGGTCGGACTCCGTCGGGGTGAAAAACTGTTTTTT
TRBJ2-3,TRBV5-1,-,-,CASSFGGLSTDTQYF,TGCGCCAGCAGCTTTGGCGGATTAAGCACAGATACGCAGTATTTT
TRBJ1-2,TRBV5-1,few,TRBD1,CASSSLQGIDYGYTF,TGCGCCAGCAGCTCCTTACAGGGGATTGACTATGGCTACACCTTC
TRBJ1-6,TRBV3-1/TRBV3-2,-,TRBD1,CASSPGQGNSPLHF,TGTGCCAGCAGCCCGGGACAGGGTAATTCACCCCTCCACTTT
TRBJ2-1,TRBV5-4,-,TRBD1,CASSLRSGGFNEQFF,TGTGCCAGCAGCTTGCGGTCAGGGGGTTTCAATGAGCAGTTCTTC
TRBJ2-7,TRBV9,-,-,CASSVLAGSSYEQYF,TGTGCCAGCAGCGTACTGGCGGGGAGCTCCTACGAGCAGTACTTC
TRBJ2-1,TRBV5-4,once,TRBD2,CASSLVAGVNEQFF,TGTGCCAGCAGCTTGGTAGCGGGGGTAAATGAGCAGTTCTTC
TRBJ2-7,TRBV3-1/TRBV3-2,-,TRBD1,CASSQGSGGLNEQYF,TGTGCCAGCAGCCAAGGGTCAGGGGGCTTGAACGAGCAGTACTTC
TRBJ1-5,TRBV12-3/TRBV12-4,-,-,CASSFRVEQPQHF,TGTGCCAGCAGTTTTAGAGTGGAGCAGCCCCAGCATTTT